This passage covers 26 T cell receptor beta chains from one sample sequenced in a study of radiation and T cells in renal cell carcinoma. Regarding time point: baseline pretreatment blood. Treatment defined: 15 Gy SBRT to primary tumor, nephrectomy 4 weeks later. Sequencing used immunoSEQ multiplex PCR; TCRdb keeps in-frame clones, though not all of them. The profile shows tens of thousands of clones, over 75% of them singletons. The starting material was blood, obtained from a patient whose treatment included radiotherapy and nephrectomy. Receptor source: a man aged 60 to 69 with renal cell carcinoma.

This chain uses TRBV7-8 with TRBJ1-1; the D is unclear. The CDR3 runs to 12 residues. Trimming shortened V by 5 bases and J by 5 bases, and 9 bases separated the two germline ends. Germline V lookup: CDR1 SGHVS, CDR2 FQNEAQ. CDR3 in DNA: TGTGCCAGCAGCCCTTCAGCAACTGAAGCTTTCTTT. Encoded protein: CASSPSATEAFF.

The genes are TRBV2 and TRBJ2-7; 10 bases fit TRBD2. The CDR3 extends over 14 amino acids. Trimming took 7 bases from V and 2 from J; bases not matched to a gene: 5. CDR1 SNHLY and CDR2 FYNNEI come from the germline V gene. The CDR3 nucleotides read TGTGCCAGCACCATACTAGCGGGACCCTACGAGCAGTACTTC. This encodes CASTILAGPYEQYF.

The J gene is TRBJ2-7, the V gene TRBV5-4; 13 bases are shared with TRBD2. V was pared by 3 bases and J by 6 bases, with 9 bases of the junction left unmatched. This CDR3 is 16 amino acids long. From germline, CDR1 is SGHNT and CDR2 YYREEE (reference sequence). The CDR3, as DNA: TGTGCCAGCAGCTCGAAAAGGACTAGCGGGAGTTTCGAGCAGTACTTC. This encodes CASSSKRTSGSFEQYF.

This chain joins TRBV6-5 and TRBJ2-7; TRBD1 or TRBD2 may be the D gene (5 bases each). V was clipped by 10 bases and J by 0 bases, with 13 bases between them. This CDR3 is built from 13 residues. Per germline, CDR1 MNHEY and CDR2 SVGAGI. The CDR3 DNA follows: TGTGCCATAGGGACCCCGAGCTCCTACGAGCAGTACTTC. Amino acid sequence: CAIGTPSSYEQYF.

V gene TRBV9 combines with J gene TRBJ2-1, with a weak D call TRBD1 (6 bases). Trimming cost V 2 bases and J 5 bases, with 11 bases left between them. The germline gives CDR1 SGDLS, CDR2 YYNGEE. This CDR3 has 14 residues. This chain's CDR3 is CASSVAGVNNEQFF. CDR3 in DNA: TGTGCCAGCAGCGTGGCAGGGGTCAACAATGAGCAGTTCTTC.

The chain employs TRBV27 and TRBJ1-1; TRBD1 matches 7 bases. V gave up 6 bases and J gave up 6 bases; unmatched junction bases: 10. The CDR3 totals 14 residues. Germline loops: CDR1 MNHEY, CDR2 SMNVEV (reference sequence). CDR3 amino acids: CASSFTITGAEAFF. As DNA, the CDR3 is TGTGCCAGCAGCTTTACCATCACAGGGGCTGAAGCTTTCTTT.

The chain joins TRBV29-1 to TRBJ2-7; 7 bases align to TRBD1. Losses at the gene ends were 6 bases for V and 0 bases for J; bases not matched to a gene: 5. The CDR3 runs to 13 residues. CDR1 is SQVTM and CDR2 is ANQGSEA in the germline V gene. CDR3 region: CSVQTGSSYEQYF. The CDR3 nucleotides are TGCAGCGTGCAGACAGGGAGCTCCTACGAGCAGTACTTC.

The CDR3 DNA reads TGTGCCAGCAGCCCCCAGAACACCGGGGAGCTGTTTTTT. Its translation: CASSPQNTGELFF. This chain connects TRBV7-9 to TRBJ2-2; D unclear. The CDR3 totals 13 residues. V lost 5 bases, J lost 1 base, and 5 bases lay in between. Germline lookup yields CDR1 SEHNR and CDR2 FQNEAQ (reference sequence).

This chain connects TRBV25-1 to TRBJ2-1, with no clear D. The length of the CDR3 is 13 residues. Germline V gene data show CDR1 as MGHDK and CDR2 as SYGVNS. Trimming took 5 bases from V and 7 from J, leaving 12 bases between them. CDR3 amino acids: CASSLGFWNEQFF. As DNA, the CDR3 is TGTGCCAGCAGTTTAGGATTTTGGAATGAGCAGTTCTTC. The whole variable domain, remainder taken from reference TRBV25-1 and TRBJ2-1, is EADIYQTPRYLVIGTGKKITLECSQTMGHDKMYWYQQDPGMELHLIHYSYGVNSTEKGDLSSESTVSRIRTEHFPLTLESARPSHTSQYLCASSLGFWNEQFFGPGTRLTVL.

V usage is TRBV9 and J usage is TRBJ2-5; tentatively, D is TRBD1 (7 bases). This CDR3 is 14 amino acids long. CDR1 and CDR2 (germline): SGDLS, YYNGEE. V was trimmed by 0 bases and J by 5 bases, leaving 11 bases between them. CDR3 residues: CASSVDAGGETQYF. CDR3 nucleotide sequence: TGTGCCAGCAGCGTAGATGCAGGGGGGGAGACCCAGTACTTC.

This clone was observed a few times. The chain uses TRBV11-1 and TRBJ2-5; D might be TRBD1 (6 bases). CDR3 length: 15 amino acids. V lost 1 base to trimming and J lost 4 bases, with 13 bases between them. Germline loops: CDR1 SGHAT, CDR2 FQDESV (reference sequence). The CDR3 nucleotides read TGTGCCAGCAGCTTAGAAGGGGGAAGGGGAGAGACCCAGTACTTC. Its translation: CASSLEGGRGETQYF.

V is TRBV23-1 and J is TRBJ1-3; possibly TRBD1 for D (5 bases). TRBV23-1 is sorted into the ORF group, with uncertain function. The V and J ends lost 2 bases and 5 bases respectively, with 13 bases between them. This CDR3 contains 15 residues. The CDR3 here is CASSQRKGRRNTIYF. CDR3 sequence (DNA): TGCGCCAGCAGTCAAAGGAAGGGGCGCAGAAACACCATATATTTT.

This chain links TRBV10-3 with TRBJ2-2; the match to TRBD2 covers 10 bases. CDR3 length: 16 residues. The germline CDR1 and CDR2 sequences are ENHRY and SYGVKD. The trim removed 4 bases at V and 6 bases at J, leaving 8 bases unmatched. The CDR3 reads CAISALAGDDAGELFF. The CDR3 nucleotides read TGTGCCATCAGTGCCCTAGCGGGGGACGACGCCGGGGAGCTGTTTTTT.

V gene TRBV28 combines with J gene TRBJ2-7; unclear D gene. Germline loops: CDR1 MDHEN, CDR2 SYDVKM. V was cut by 4 bases and J by 0 bases, with 19 bases left in between. The CDR3 totals 17 residues. CDR3 sequence reads: CASSSPLDSWSSYEQYF. In nucleotides, the CDR3 is TGTGCCAGCAGTTCCCCTTTAGACTCTTGGAGCTCCTACGAGCAGTACTTC.

The chain couples TRBV7-9 to TRBJ2-1, with D possibly being TRBD1 (5 bases). CDR3 length: 14 residues. Trimming removed 3 bases from V and 4 bases from J, with 10 bases in between. CDR1 SEHNR and CDR2 FQNEAQ come from the germline V gene (reference sequence). The CDR3 is CASSLGLRYNEQFF. The CDR3 nucleotides read TGTGCCAGCAGCTTGGGGCTCCGGTACAATGAGCAGTTCTTC.

This rearrangement joins TRBV7-9 to TRBJ2-2; TRBD2 matches at 13 bases. Trimming cost V 4 bases and J 7 bases; bases outside gene matches: 6. CDR3 size: 16 residues. CDR1 is SEHNR, CDR2 FQNEAQ, per germline (reference sequence). CDR3 in amino acids: CASSSGLAGLSGELFF. The CDR3 DNA is TGTGCCAGCAGCTCGGGACTAGCGGGATTAAGCGGGGAGCTGTTTTTT.

The gene calls are TRBV10-2 and TRBJ2-3, with 7 positions matching TRBD2. The length of the CDR3 is 15 residues. Unmatched junction bases numbered 5, after V lost 4 bases and J lost 1 base. CDR1 is WSHSY, CDR2 SAAADI, per germline. CDR3 region: CASSGPSGRTDTQYF. The CDR3 DNA is TGCGCCAGCAGTGGTCCTAGCGGCCGCACAGATACGCAGTATTTT.

The chain joins TRBV5-1 to TRBJ2-7, with 7 bases fitting TRBD1. V shed 4 bases and J 1 base; nucleotides not matched to a gene: 11. Germline CDR1 reads SGHRS; CDR2 reads YFSETQ. The CDR3 has 16 amino acids. CDR3 sequence reads: CASSPSDRRPSYEQYF. In DNA, the CDR3 is TGCGCCAGCAGCCCCTCGGACAGGCGACCTTCCTACGAGCAGTACTTC.

DNA for the CDR3: TGTGCCAGCAGTGGGGGGGATTTTGAGCAGGGGCTCTGGGCTGAAGCTTTCTTT. Amino acids: CASSGGDFEQGLWAEAFF. The chain combines TRBV25-1 with TRBJ1-1; possibly TRBD1 for D (6 bases). Germline CDR1 and CDR2: MGHDK and SYGVNS. The CDR3 is made up of 18 amino acids. Trimming shortened V by 4 bases and J by 6 bases, and 27 bases separated the two germline ends.

The chain has TRBV5-1 and TRBJ1-1; TRBD1 matches 7 bases. The CDR3 length is 15 residues. Germline trimming cut 4 bases from V and 1 base from J; bases unmatched to any gene: 7. From germline, CDR1 is SGHRS and CDR2 YFSETQ. The CDR3 reads CASSAIQGRNTEAFF. The CDR3 DNA reads TGCGCCAGCAGCGCTATACAGGGGAGGAACACTGAAGCTTTCTTT.

The J gene is TRBJ2-3, the V gene TRBV29-1, with D hard to call. Germline values: CDR1 SQVTM, CDR2 ANQGSEA. The CDR3 consists of 10 residues. CDR3 nucleotide sequence: TGCATGGTGAGCACAGATACGCAGTATTTT. This encodes CMVSTDTQYF.

The V call is TRBV11-3, the J call TRBJ2-1; D may correspond to TRBD1 or TRBD2 (5 bases each). The V end lost 4 bases, the J end lost 0 bases, and 7 bases lay between the germline ends. CDR1 and CDR2 (germline): SGHNT, YENEEA. CDR3 length: 14 amino acids. This CDR3 is CASSSGSSYNEQFF. The CDR3 nucleotides are TGTGCCAGCAGCTCAGGGAGCTCCTACAATGAGCAGTTCTTC.

This chain joins TRBV28 and TRBJ2-5; weak D call: TRBD2 (5 bases). CDR3 size: 16 residues. Germline V gene sequence: CDR1 MDHEN, CDR2 SYDVKM. V lost 3 bases, J lost 6 bases, and 20 bases lay in between. The CDR3 DNA sequence: TGTGCCAGCAGTTTGTTAGACTATGTGGGTCAAAAGACCCAGTACTTC. Its protein product is CASSLLDYVGQKTQYF.

The rearrangement links TRBV7-9 to TRBJ1-3, with D uncertain. Germline CDR1 is SEHNR and CDR2 is FQNEAQ (reference sequence). V lost 5 bases, J lost 5 bases, and 10 bases lay in between. CDR3 length: 13 residues. The CDR3 here is CASSPSNRNTIYF. Written as DNA, the CDR3 is TGTGCCAGCAGCCCTTCGAACCGAAACACCATATATTTT.

V is TRBV9 and J is TRBJ2-7; D might be TRBD1 (5 bases). Germline V gene sequence: CDR1 SGDLS, CDR2 YYNGEE. The CDR3 extends over 15 amino acids. V lost 0 bases to trimming and J lost 7 bases, with 17 bases between them. CDR3 sequence (DNA): TGTGCCAGCAGCGTAGGGCCGGAACTAAGGGGTGAGCAGTACTTC. The encoded protein is CASSVGPELRGEQYF. Combining the CDR3 with reference TRBV9 and TRBJ2-7 gives the whole variable domain DSGVTQTPKHLITATGQRVTLRCSPRSGDLSVYWYQQSLDQGLQFLIQYYNGEERAKGNILERFSAQQFPDLHSELNLSSLELGDSALYFCASSVGPELRGEQYFGPGTRLTVT.

The chain carries TRBV7-2 and TRBJ2-7; 8 nucleotides match TRBD2. Germline V gene sequence: CDR1 SGHTA, CDR2 FQGNSA. With 3 bases clipped from V and 3 bases from J, the junction kept 4 bases outside the gene matches. This CDR3 is built from 14 residues. CDR3 in DNA: TGTGCCAGCAGCTTTGGCGGGGGGTTCTACGAGCAGTACTTC. It translates to CASSFGGGFYEQYF.